What follows are 29 T cell receptor beta chains derived from one specimen sequenced in a study of CD8+ T cells in alopecia areata. The treatment denotes: oral pan-JAK inhibitor, 5-10 mg twice daily. As the sequencing template, cDNA was produced by extracting RNA and reverse transcribing it. Assay used: immunoSEQ multiplex PCR; TCRdb lists only in-frame clones, some missing. Of some 160,000 clones listed, around 71% are singletons. Sample: CD4+ T cells sorted from blood, taken at week 4, from a patient treated with tofacitinib. The receptors originated from a human donor with alopecia areata.

The rearrangement uses TRBV29-1 and TRBJ1-3; perhaps TRBD1 as D (5 bases). V gave up 7 bases and J gave up 0 bases, with 7 bases separating them. Germline CDR1 reads SQVTM; CDR2 reads ANQGSEA. The CDR3 sequence is 12 residues long. The DNA for the CDR3 is TGCAGCGCCAGGGCCTCTGGAAACACCATATATTTT. Protein: CSARASGNTIYF.

The chain combines TRBV5-4 with TRBJ2-5; D remains ambiguous. The CDR3 contains 17 residues. CDR1 is SGHNT, CDR2 YYREEE, per germline (reference sequence). V was clipped by 2 bases and J by 4 bases, with 21 bases between them. The CDR3, as DNA: TGTGCCAGCAGCTTTACTCGGACCCGATTAAACCGAGAGACCCAGTACTTC. This encodes CASSFTRTRLNRETQYF.

This clone was detected only a few times. The genes are TRBV25-1 and TRBJ1-6, with unresolved D. The CDR3 contains 14 residues. Looked up from germline, CDR1 is MGHDK and CDR2 is SYGVNS. Trimming removed 6 bases at V and 10 bases at J, with 16 bases between. The CDR3 bases are TGTGCCAGCAGGTCTGGGGAGCGTAGATCACCCCTCCACTTT. Its translation is CASRSGERRSPLHF.

The rearrangement joins TRBV4-3 to TRBJ2-5; D is unresolved. This CDR3 region has 14 residues. The germline V and J ends were trimmed by 1 base and 5 bases, with 11 bases remaining between them. Per the germline V gene, CDR1 is LGHNA and CDR2 is YSLEER. DNA of the CDR3: TGCGCCAGCAGCCAAGCCCTTCTAGGGGAGACCCAGTACTTC. Residues: CASSQALLGETQYF.

The chain combines TRBV20-1 with TRBJ2-1, with D unclear. V was clipped by 5 bases and J by 7 bases, with 9 bases between them. This CDR3 spans 11 amino acids. The germline V gene has CDR1 DFQATT and CDR2 SNEGSKA (reference sequence). The CDR3 protein is CSAPLGNEQFF. Here the CDR3 DNA reads TGCAGTGCTCCCCTGGGTAATGAGCAGTTCTTC.

This clone was counted between two and nine times. The chain combines TRBV12-5 with TRBJ1-5, with a tentative D call TRBD1 (6 bases). The germline gives CDR1 LGHNT, CDR2 FRNRAP. The V end was cut by 8 bases, the J end by 0 bases, with 20 bases between. The CDR3 sequence is 17 residues long. In DNA, the CDR3 is TGTGCTAGTTCTTCATATGAGGGGGGGCTTAGCAATCAGCCCCAGCATTTT. This translates into CASSSYEGGLSNQPQHF.

The chain couples TRBV5-1 to TRBJ1-6, with D unresolved. This CDR3 comprises 15 residues. Trimming left V 0 bases short and J 9 bases short, with 13 bases between. The germline CDR1 and CDR2 sequences are SGHRS and YFSETQ. The CDR3 reads CASSLAPGALSPLHF. In nucleotides, the CDR3 is TGCGCCAGCAGCTTGGCCCCCGGAGCCCTTTCACCCCTCCACTTT.

This chain connects TRBV29-1 to TRBJ2-7; D ambiguous. The V gene's germline CDR1 is SQVTM and CDR2 ANQGSEA. The CDR3 length is 11 residues. The V gene lost 2 bases and the J gene lost 3 bases, with 5 bases spanning the gap. DNA for the CDR3: TGCAGCGTTGAACAAATCTACGAGCAGTACTTC. Translated: CSVEQIYEQYF.

This clone has a single count. This sequence joins TRBV29-1 and TRBJ1-2, with 8 bases aligning to TRBD1. Germline V lookup: CDR1 SQVTM, CDR2 ANQGSEA. The trim removed 7 bases at V and 8 bases at J, leaving 12 bases unmatched. This CDR3 has 13 residues. CDR3 DNA sequence: TGCAGCGAGACAAGGACAGGGTTTAAGGGCTACACCTTC. This encodes CSETRTGFKGYTF.

The J gene is TRBJ1-2, the V gene TRBV5-1, with D uncertain. V lost 0 bases and J lost 4, with 7 bases in between. The CDR3 has 13 residues. Per germline, CDR1 SGHRS and CDR2 YFSETQ. The CDR3, as DNA: TGCGCCAGCAGCTTGGCAACGGGCTATGGCTACACCTTC. Amino acids: CASSLATGYGYTF. The variable domain in full, completed from reference TRBV5-1 and TRBJ1-2, reads KAGVTQTPRYLIKTRGQQVTLSCSPISGHRSVSWYQQTPGQGLQFLFEYFSETQRNKGNFPGRFSGRQFSNSRSEMNVSTLELGDSALYLCASSLATGYGYTFGSGTRLTVV.

This clone was seen just once. The rearrangement links TRBV29-1 to TRBJ1-2; no clear D gene. The CDR3 runs to 13 residues. Trimming stripped 8 bases from V and 3 bases from J, with 16 bases between. Germline V gene lookup returns CDR1 SQVTM and CDR2 ANQGSEA. The CDR3 DNA reads TGCAGCTGCCTAAACGGGAACGACTATGGCTACACCTTC. Protein product: CSCLNGNDYGYTF.

The J gene is TRBJ1-2, the V gene TRBV10-2; the match to TRBD1 covers 9 bases. The junction had 14 bases not matched to a gene; V was cut back by 3 bases and J by 6 bases. Looked up from germline, CDR1 is WSHSY and CDR2 is SAAADI. The CDR3 is made up of 17 amino acids. CDR3 sequence reads: CASSDLVVVQGADGYTF. CDR3 in DNA: TGCGCCAGCAGTGATTTGGTGGTAGTACAGGGGGCAGATGGCTACACCTTC.

The genes are TRBV7-9 and TRBJ1-1; no definite D call. Per the germline V gene, CDR1 is SEHNR and CDR2 is FQNEAQ (reference sequence). Trimming cost V 2 bases and J 1 base, with 5 bases left between them. The CDR3 contains 13 residues. Here the CDR3 DNA reads TGTGCCAGCAGCTTACCCCCGAACACTGAAGCTTTCTTT. Translating gives CASSLPPNTEAFF.

This clone was counted between two and nine times. The rearrangement links TRBV2 to TRBJ2-5; TRBD2 is a possible D gene (7 bases). Germline CDR1 and CDR2: SNHLY and FYNNEI. The CDR3 is 16 residues long. The V end was cut by 6 bases, the J end by 5 bases, with 22 bases between. The CDR3 loop is CASSIPPGRGGETQYF. CDR3 DNA: TGTGCCAGCAGCATTCCCCCGGGCAGGGGAGGGGAGACCCAGTACTTC.

The genes are TRBV11-2 and TRBJ2-6; no firm D call. The length of the CDR3 is 15 residues. CDR1 and CDR2 (germline): SGHAT, FQNNGV. V lost 7 bases and J lost 1, with 11 bases in between. The CDR3, as DNA: TGTGCCAGCACCCTCCTACGTTCTGGGGCCAACGTCCTGACTTTC. Encoded protein: CASTLLRSGANVLTF.

The table lists this clone with a few counts. The chain employs TRBV25-1 and TRBJ2-7, with no clear D. V was clipped by 4 bases and J by 3 bases, with 13 bases between them. Per the germline V gene, CDR1 is MGHDK and CDR2 is SYGVNS. This CDR3 is 14 amino acids long. CDR3 amino acids: CASSGPPSYYEQYF. CDR3 DNA sequence: TGTGCCAGCAGTGGGCCTCCCTCGTACTACGAGCAGTACTTC.

Turning to this clone: Other DNA sequences in this sample translate to the same CDR3. This sequence joins TRBV5-1 and TRBJ2-3, with D hard to call. CDR1 is SGHRS and CDR2 is YFSETQ in the germline V gene. Trimming removed 0 bases at V and 3 bases at J, with 8 bases between. The CDR3 spans 14 residues. The CDR3 loop reads CASSLVESTDTQYF. The DNA of the CDR3 is TGCGCCAGCAGCTTGGTGGAGTCGACAGATACGCAGTATTTT.

This clone was observed a handful of times. The V call is TRBV7-2, the J call TRBJ1-1; the match to TRBD1 covers 9 bases. The CDR3 covers 16 residues. Germline-derived CDR1 and CDR2 are SGHTA and FQGNSA. The V segment lost 5 bases and the J segment 4 bases; nucleotides outside the gene matches: 11. CDR3 DNA: TGTGCCAGCAGCCGGACAGGGGCCCGTCAGAGCACTGAAGCTTTCTTT. Its translation is CASSRTGARQSTEAFF.

Here the CDR3 DNA reads TGTGCCTGGAGTCCCAACGGGGGGCAGGGGATTCAGTACTTC. Encoded protein: CAWSPNGGQGIQYF. The rearrangement uses TRBV30 and TRBJ2-4; a possible D gene is TRBD2 (7 bases). V lost 2 bases, J lost 10 bases, and 18 bases lay in between. CDR3 length: 14 residues. Germline loops: CDR1 GTSNPN, CDR2 SVGIG (reference sequence).

The CDR3, as DNA: TGTGCCAGCAGTCGCAAAGGGGACAGCTCCTACGAGCAGTACTTC. This sequence encodes CASSRKGDSSYEQYF. The chain carries TRBV27 and TRBJ2-7, with TRBD1 matching 7 bases. The CDR3 runs to 15 residues. V lost 5 bases to trimming and J lost 0 bases; unmatched junction nucleotides: 7. In germline, CDR1 is MNHEY, CDR2 SMNVEV (reference sequence).

This clone has just a few counts. The J gene is TRBJ2-7, the V gene TRBV15; 8 nucleotides match TRBD1. Unmatched junction bases numbered 11, after V lost 8 bases and J lost 5 bases. CDR1 is LNHNV, CDR2 YYDKDF, per germline (reference sequence). The CDR3 is 14 amino acids. CDR3 sequence: CATSGRGPRDEQYF. CDR3 coding DNA: TGTGCCACCTCCGGCAGGGGGCCTAGGGACGAGCAGTACTTC.

The chain joins TRBV29-1 to TRBJ2-1; 8 nucleotides line up with TRBD2. Germline lookup yields CDR1 SQVTM and CDR2 ANQGSEA. With 4 bases clipped from V and 4 bases from J, the junction kept 9 bases outside the gene matches. The CDR3 totals 15 residues. CDR3 in amino acids: CSVVEGGGGYNEQFF. The CDR3, as DNA: TGCAGCGTTGTGGAGGGTGGCGGGGGGTACAATGAGCAGTTCTTC.

The J gene is TRBJ2-7, the V gene TRBV7-2; D is unresolved. The CDR3 runs 15 residues. V was clipped by 3 bases and J by 7 bases, with 19 bases between them. CDR1 is SGHTA and CDR2 is FQGNSA in the germline V gene. The CDR3: CASSFWASIGSEQYF. In nucleotides, the CDR3 is TGTGCCAGCAGCTTTTGGGCTAGTATCGGAAGTGAGCAGTACTTC.

CDR3 sequence reads: CASSLLGQGNSPLHF. The CDR3 region has the DNA TGTGCCAGCAGCTTACTGGGACAGGGTAATTCACCCCTCCACTTT. The gene calls are TRBV7-8 and TRBJ1-6; 9 bases agree with TRBD1. V dropped 2 bases and J dropped 6; count of bases not matched to a gene: 2. The V gene's germline CDR1 is SGHVS and CDR2 FQNEAQ. The CDR3 length is 15 residues. Based on the CDR3 plus reference TRBV7-8 and TRBJ1-6, the full variable domain is GAGVSQSPRYKVAKRGQDVALRCDPISGHVSLFWYQQALGQGPEFLTYFQNEAQLDKSGLPSDRFFAERPEGSVSTLKIQRTQQEDSAVYLCASSLLGQGNSPLHFGNGTRLTVT.

In this sample, this clone turned up once. The chain is built from TRBV30 and TRBJ2-5; D not certain. Germline CDR1 and CDR2: GTSNPN and SVGIG (reference sequence). The CDR3 is made up of 13 amino acids. Trimming cost V 2 bases and J 5 bases, with 12 bases left between them. CDR3 amino acids: CAWSLLHGETQYF. DNA for the CDR3: TGTGCCTGGAGTTTACTACACGGGGAGACCCAGTACTTC.

The chain links TRBV5-6 to TRBJ2-7; 8 bases agree with TRBD2. Germline assignment: CDR1 SGHDT and CDR2 YYEEEE. The trim removed 4 bases at V and 0 bases at J, leaving 6 bases unmatched. The CDR3 has 15 amino acids. This CDR3 reads CASSDFGGASYEQYF. CDR3 coding DNA: TGTGCCAGCAGCGATTTCGGGGGGGCCTCCTACGAGCAGTACTTC.

This chain links TRBV10-2 with TRBJ2-3; 8 bases match TRBD2. Germline CDR1 WSHSY, CDR2 SAAADI. CDR3 length: 15 residues. V shed 8 bases, J shed 2 bases, and the junction held 9 bases outside the gene matches. In nucleotides, the CDR3 is TGCGCCAGCTGTCCCGATAGCGGGAACACAGATACGCAGTATTTT. This sequence encodes CASCPDSGNTDTQYF.

The sample holds a few counts of this clone. This chain uses TRBV30 with TRBJ2-3; tentative D call: TRBD2 (6 bases). CDR1 and CDR2 from the germline V gene are GTSNPN and SVGIG (reference sequence). The ends were cut back, 5 bases at V and 4 bases at J, with 13 bases in the middle. The CDR3 totals 13 residues. The CDR3 DNA sequence: TGTGCCTGGGGGGCCGGGACTTCAGATACGCAGTATTTT. Protein sequence: CAWGAGTSDTQYF. Drawing the rest from reference TRBV30 and TRBJ2-3, the complete variable domain is SQTIHQWPATLVQPVGSPLSLECTVEGTSNPNLYWYRQAAGRGLQLLFYSVGIGQISSEVPQNLSASRPQDRQFILSSKKLLLSDSGFYLCAWGAGTSDTQYFGPGTRLTVL.

In its sample, this clone was seen once. This rearrangement joins TRBV5-1 to TRBJ2-1, with 11 bases that match TRBD2. This CDR3 has 16 residues. The trim removed 0 bases at V and 9 bases at J, leaving 8 bases unmatched. CDR1 is SGHRS, CDR2 YFSETQ, per germline. CDR3 DNA: TGCGCCAGCAGCTTGGCAGGAACTAGCGGGGGAGGTGAGCAGTTCTTC. This codes for CASSLAGTSGGGEQFF.